This TCR beta chain was profiled in a study of tissue T cells after allogeneic stem cell transplantation. Trimming took 3 bases from V and 2 from J, leaving 8 bases between them. Germline-derived CDR1 and CDR2 are NSHNY and SYGAGN. The CDR3 is 14 amino acids. To note about this clone: No antigen is known for it. Mouse gene names and germline throughout. The CDR3 is cut off 1 residue early in the read; its end comes from the germline J gene.

General study points: Tissue-detected TCR repertoire was only partly captured by blood and spleen T cells.

Time point reported: mouse harvest day 14 after allogeneic transplant. Mouse grafts combined 10^7 T-cell-depleted bone marrow cells with 10^6 splenic CD5+ T cells. Here immunoSEQ multiplex PCR was the method, and the copy in TCRdb shows in-frame clones only, minus some. The sample yields about 1,100 clones, approximately 52% seen once. V is TRBV13-1 and J is TRBJ1-4; a possible D gene is TRBD1 (6 bases). The sample consisted of spleen. This clonotype was sampled from a female BALB/c mouse given C57BL/6 T cells with graft-versus-host disease after an allogeneic hematopoietic cell transplant. Partial CDR3 DNA: TGTGCCAGCAGTGGGGGACAATCCAACGAAAGATTATTT. Protein product: CASSGGQSNERLF. The CDR3 reads in full as CASSGGQSNERLFF. Combining the CDR3 with reference TRBV13-1 and TRBJ1-4 gives the whole variable domain EAAVTQSPRNKVTVTGGNVTLSCRQTNSHNYMYWYRQDTGHGLRLIHYSYGAGNLRIGDVPDGYKATRTTQEDFFLLLELASPSQTSLYFCASSGGQSNERLFFGHGTKLSVL.